These 31 T cell receptor beta chains were sequenced from one sample in a study of blood T cell repertoires in COVID-19. Assay used: immunoSEQ multiplex PCR; TCRdb lists only in-frame clones, some missing. The top ten hold approximately 5.7% of the sample, which has a few hundred thousand clones, around 85% seen once. Sequencing was carried out using PBMCs or T cells enriched from blood (not recorded which). The origin of the receptors is a middle-aged woman who had recovered from COVID-19.

The rearrangement uses TRBV19 and TRBJ2-3, with 11 bases matching TRBD2. Germline trimming cut 6 bases from V and 6 bases from J; bases unmatched to any gene: 8. Germline lookup yields CDR1 LNHDA and CDR2 SQIVND (reference sequence). This CDR3 comprises 15 residues. The CDR3 is CASSQLAGAGDTQYF. CDR3 sequence (DNA): TGTGCCAGTAGCCAACTAGCGGGAGCTGGTGATACGCAGTATTTT.

J is TRBJ2-7 and V is TRBV3-1 (or the pseudogene TRBV3-2); D is unresolved. CDR1 and CDR2 (germline): LGHDT, YNNKEL (reference sequence). The V end lost 3 bases, the J end lost 5 bases, and 14 bases lay between the germline ends. The length of the CDR3 is 14 residues. The CDR3 sequence: CASSQNSLQNEQYF. CDR3 sequence (DNA): TGTGCCAGCAGCCAGAATAGCCTCCAGAACGAGCAGTACTTC.

J is TRBJ2-7 and V is TRBV19, with a weak D call TRBD2 (6 bases). The V gene lost 5 bases and the J gene lost 3 bases, with 14 bases spanning the gap. Germline V gives CDR1 LNHDA, CDR2 SQIVND (reference sequence). This CDR3 has 14 residues. The CDR3 DNA follows: TGTGCCAGTAGTCCGGGACTTAGGATCTACGAGCAGTACTTC. It specifies CASSPGLRIYEQYF.

The rearrangement joins TRBV11-1 to TRBJ2-2, with D tentatively TRBD2 (6 bases). The CDR3 sequence is 14 residues long. V dropped 4 bases and J dropped 2 bases, with 8 bases sitting between them. Looked up from germline, CDR1 is SGHAT and CDR2 is FQDESV (reference sequence). The CDR3 nucleotides read TGTGCCAGCAGCTCGGGACTCAACACCGGGGAGCTGTTTTTT. It codes for CASSSGLNTGELFF.

CDR3 residues: CASSHRSLWEAGELFF. The CDR3 DNA reads TGCGCCAGCAGCCACCGGTCACTCTGGGAGGCGGGGGAGCTGTTTTTT. The chain links TRBV4-3 to TRBJ2-2; perhaps TRBD2 as D (6 bases). CDR1 LGHNA and CDR2 YSLEER come from the germline V gene. Between the trimmed V and J ends, which lost 3 bases and 8 bases, there was a span of 19 bases. This CDR3 is 16 amino acids long.

The rearrangement links TRBV18 to TRBJ2-7; 10 bases line up with TRBD1. J was trimmed by 3 bases and V by 3 bases; bases with no gene match: 8. Per the germline V gene, CDR1 is KGHSH and CDR2 is LQKENI. The CDR3 loop spans 16 amino acids. The CDR3 sequence: CASSPFPGQGNYEQYF. The CDR3 DNA follows: TGTGCCAGCTCACCTTTTCCGGGACAGGGGAACTACGAGCAGTACTTC.

The J gene is TRBJ2-5, the V gene TRBV7-9; TRBD2 is a possible D gene (5 bases). The CDR3 is made up of 14 amino acids. The V end was cut by 1 base, the J end by 5 bases, with 11 bases between. Germline CDR1 reads SEHNR; CDR2 reads FQNEAQ (reference sequence). CDR3 nucleotide sequence: TGTGCCAGCAGCTTAGGACTACCCGTTGAGACCCAGTACTTC. It is translated as CASSLGLPVETQYF.

V and J are TRBV18 and TRBJ2-7; possible D gene TRBD2, 6 bases. The CDR3 is 14 amino acids. The germline gives CDR1 KGHSH, CDR2 LQKENI. V was shortened by 0 bases and J by 2 bases, with 8 bases between the two germline ends. CDR3 coding DNA: TGTGCCAGCTCACCACCGGAGGGGACCTACGAGCAGTACTTC. It yields the protein CASSPPEGTYEQYF.

The V and J genes are TRBV10-1 and TRBJ2-7; the D gene is possibly TRBD2 (6 bases). The germline V and J ends were trimmed by 8 bases and 6 bases, with 11 bases remaining between them. The germline CDR1 and CDR2 sequences are WNHNN and SYGVQD (reference sequence). The CDR3 is made up of 11 amino acids. CDR3 residues: CASGQGGEQYF. DNA for the CDR3: TGCGCCAGCGGTCAGGGAGGCGAGCAGTACTTC.

The V and J genes are TRBV7-2 and TRBJ2-5, with 7 bases fitting TRBD2. This CDR3 has 15 amino acids. Germline loops: CDR1 SGHTA, CDR2 FQGNSA. Unmatched junction bases numbered 7, after V lost 1 base and J lost 5 bases. The CDR3 here is CASSLGRGGLETQYF. As DNA, the CDR3 is TGTGCCAGCAGCTTAGGGCGGGGAGGGCTGGAGACCCAGTACTTC.

This clone was recorded once. The chain employs TRBV28 and TRBJ1-4, with 8 positions matching TRBD1. Trimming cost V 3 bases and J 8 bases; bases outside gene matches: 14. The CDR3 consists of 17 residues. Germline lookup yields CDR1 MDHEN and CDR2 SYDVKM. The CDR3 sequence is CASSFRDGGTGGEKLFF. The CDR3, as DNA: TGTGCCAGCAGTTTCCGCGACGGGGGGACAGGTGGGGAAAAACTGTTTTTT.

J is TRBJ2-7 and V is TRBV5-6; the D is unclear. The CDR3 is 14 amino acids. V was cut by 2 bases and J by 4 bases, with 13 bases left in between. Germline CDR1 is SGHDT and CDR2 is YYEEEE. CDR3 nucleotides: TGTGCCAGCAGCTTACTTCCCCCGACATACGAGCAGTACTTC. Protein: CASSLLPPTYEQYF.

The chain couples TRBV9 to TRBJ2-1; 11 bases are a match to TRBD1. Per germline, CDR1 SGDLS and CDR2 YYNGEE. This CDR3 is 15 amino acids long. The ends lost 4 bases at V and 4 bases at J; junction bases unmatched: 4. CDR3 sequence reads: CASSRDRGLYNEQFF. CDR3 coding DNA: TGTGCCAGCAGCCGGGACAGGGGGTTATACAATGAGCAGTTCTTC. The whole variable domain, filled in from reference TRBV9 and TRBJ2-1, reads DSGVTQTPKHLITATGQRVTLRCSPRSGDLSVYWYQQSLDQGLQFLIQYYNGEERAKGNILERFSAQQFPDLHSELNLSSLELGDSALYFCASSRDRGLYNEQFFGPGTRLTVL.

The CDR3: CARPNRMRAAGANVLTF. CDR3 DNA: TGTGCCCGACCTAATAGGATGAGGGCGGCTGGGGCCAACGTCCTGACTTTC. The chain uses TRBV21-1 and TRBJ2-6; the table's D call of TRBD2 was not tested on the DNA. TRBV21-1 is noted as a pseudogene. The CDR3 runs to 17 residues.

The chain links TRBV18 to TRBJ2-6, with a possible D match to TRBD1 (6 bases). V gave up 4 bases and J gave up 2 bases, with 15 bases separating them. From germline, CDR1 is KGHSH and CDR2 LQKENI. The length of the CDR3 is 17 residues. CDR3 coding DNA: TGTGCCAGCTCACTCCTATTACAGGGTACTGGGGCCAACGTCCTGACTTTC. Translating it yields CASSLLLQGTGANVLTF.

The genes are TRBV30 and TRBJ1-1; a weak D match, TRBD1 (5 bases). This CDR3 has 13 amino acids. Germline CDR1 reads GTSNPN; CDR2 reads SVGIG (reference sequence). Trimming took 4 bases from V and 5 from J, leaving 14 bases between them. The CDR3 DNA reads as TGTGCCTGGATCTTACGGGGGAGGACTGAAGCTTTCTTT. It encodes CAWILRGRTEAFF.

This chain uses TRBV28 with TRBJ2-1; a possible D gene is TRBD2 (5 bases). Trimming took off 5 bases at V and 0 bases at J, with 11 bases between the two ends. CDR1 MDHEN and CDR2 SYDVKM come from the germline V gene. CDR3 length: 15 amino acids. For the CDR3, the DNA is TGTGCCAGCAGTCGGGGTTTCCTCTCCTACAATGAGCAGTTCTTC. Protein sequence: CASSRGFLSYNEQFF.

The chain has TRBV3-1 (or the pseudogene TRBV3-2) and TRBJ1-1, with TRBD1 identical over 9 bases. V shed 3 bases, J shed 4 bases, and the junction held 3 bases outside the gene matches. Germline CDR1 reads LGHDT; CDR2 reads YNNKEL (reference sequence). The CDR3 totals 14 residues. CDR3 nucleotides: TGTGCCAGCAGCCAGGACAGGGGATCCACTGAAGCTTTCTTT. Amino acids: CASSQDRGSTEAFF.

This chain connects TRBV6-5 to TRBJ1-1, with TRBD1 matching over 7 bases. CDR1 is MNHEY, CDR2 SVGAGI, per germline. The CDR3 runs 16 residues. V was clipped by 4 bases and J by 1 base; unmatched bases: 9. CDR3 residues: CASSSRKSGGNTEAFF. As DNA, the CDR3 is TGTGCCAGCAGTTCCCGGAAGTCAGGGGGGAACACTGAAGCTTTCTTT.

The chain carries TRBV12-3 or TRBV12-4 and TRBJ2-1; no clear D gene. The CDR3 contains 13 residues. V gave up 5 bases and J gave up 5 bases, with 10 bases separating them. The DNA of the CDR3 is TGTGCCAGCAGTCCCCCGCCGGACAATGAGCAGTTCTTC. This encodes CASSPPPDNEQFF.

The CDR3 DNA is TGTGCCAGCAGTTATCCTCCTGAAGCTTTCTTT. It codes for CASSYPPEAFF. This sequence joins TRBV6-5 and TRBJ1-1, with D hard to call. V was shortened by 3 bases and J by 6 bases, with 5 bases between the two germline ends. This CDR3 has 11 residues. Looked up from germline, CDR1 is MNHEY and CDR2 is SVGAGI.

The chain is built from TRBV6-2 or TRBV6-3 and TRBJ2-4, with D possibly being TRBD2 (5 bases). Germline lookup yields CDR1 MNHEY and CDR2 SVGEGT. This CDR3 is built from 17 residues. Between the trimmed V and J ends, which lost 5 bases and 0 bases, there was a span of 17 bases. As DNA, the CDR3 is TGTGCCAGCAGTCTACTGGGCAAAAGCGGAGCCAAAAACATTCAGTACTTC. It translates to CASSLLGKSGAKNIQYF.

This clone appeared a single time. This rearrangement joins TRBV5-1 to TRBJ2-6; 10 nucleotides line up with TRBD2. Germline CDR1 reads SGHRS; CDR2 reads YFSETQ. The CDR3 sequence is 18 residues long. The junction had 7 bases not matched to a gene; V was cut back by 0 bases and J by 4 bases. The CDR3 DNA sequence: TGCGCCAGCAGCTTGGGCCTAGCGGGAGTGGGAGGGGCCAACGTCCTGACTTTC. Translated: CASSLGLAGVGGANVLTF. The full variable domain, with the rest looked up from reference TRBV5-1 and TRBJ2-6, is KAGVTQTPRYLIKTRGQQVTLSCSPISGHRSVSWYQQTPGQGLQFLFEYFSETQRNKGNFPGRFSGRQFSNSRSEMNVSTLELGDSALYLCASSLGLAGVGGANVLTFGAGSRLTVL.

V gene TRBV11-2 combines with J gene TRBJ2-3; 7 bases align to TRBD2. V shed 5 bases and J 1 base; nucleotides not matched to a gene: 12. Per germline, CDR1 SGHAT and CDR2 FQNNGV. The CDR3 length is 17 residues. DNA of the CDR3: TGTGCCAGCAGCCTCCTACCGAGGGCGGGAGGCACAGATACGCAGTATTTT. Protein sequence: CASSLLPRAGGTDTQYF.

The rearrangement joins TRBV19 to TRBJ1-2, with 8 bases that match TRBD1. Germline V gene data show CDR1 as LNHDA and CDR2 as SQIVND (reference sequence). The CDR3 runs to 16 residues. After removal of 6 bases from V and 0 bases from J, the junction contained 9 bases not matched to a gene. The CDR3 is CASRDRAESPNYGYTF. CDR3 DNA sequence: TGTGCCAGTAGGGACAGGGCCGAATCCCCTAACTATGGCTACACCTTC.

This rearrangement joins TRBV28 to TRBJ2-7; D is undetermined. Deletions cut 7 bases from V and 0 bases from J, with 10 bases between. This CDR3 spans 13 amino acids. In germline, CDR1 is MDHEN, CDR2 SYDVKM. In nucleotides, the CDR3 is TGTGCCAGCATGCAGATAAACTCCTACGAGCAGTACTTC. It yields the protein CASMQINSYEQYF.

The V call is TRBV6-4, the J call TRBJ2-1, with TRBD2 matching over 9 bases. Germline V gives CDR1 MRHNA, CDR2 SNTAGT. Trimming removed 3 bases from V and 6 bases from J; junction bases left unmatched: 6. The CDR3 spans 15 residues. The CDR3, as DNA: TGTGCCAGCAGTGATCGCGGGAGGGCCCCCAATGAGCAGTTCTTC. Amino acid sequence: CASSDRGRAPNEQFF.

CDR3 DNA sequence: TGTGCCAGCAGTTGGGACAGGGGGGGCACTGAAGCTTTCTTT. Translated: CASSWDRGGTEAFF. The V gene is TRBV27, the J gene TRBJ1-1, with 11 bases fitting TRBD1. The germline gives CDR1 MNHEY, CDR2 SMNVEV (reference sequence). With 4 bases clipped from V and 4 bases from J, the junction kept 2 bases outside the gene matches. The CDR3 extends over 14 amino acids.

The chain combines TRBV7-6 with TRBJ2-1; a possible D gene is TRBD1 (7 bases). There are 14 residues in the CDR3. Germline lookup yields CDR1 SGHVS and CDR2 FNYEAQ. V dropped 5 bases and J dropped 9 bases, with 17 bases sitting between them. The CDR3, as DNA: TGTGCCAGCAGCCGCCAGGGGGGTTTCAGTGAGCAGTTCTTC. This encodes CASSRQGGFSEQFF.

The chain has TRBV7-2 and TRBJ2-7; D is unresolved. Germline V gene sequence: CDR1 SGHTA, CDR2 FQGNSA. With 6 bases removed from V and 0 bases from J, the gap between germline ends came to 6 bases. The CDR3 is 12 residues long. CDR3 in DNA: TGTGCCAGCAGTCCTACCTCCTACGAGCAGTACTTC. Its translation is CASSPTSYEQYF.

The V call is TRBV7-2, the J call TRBJ2-3; D is undetermined. V was pared by 0 bases and J by 4 bases, with 8 bases between. The CDR3 sequence is 14 residues long. CDR1 and CDR2 from the germline V gene are SGHTA and FQGNSA. CDR3: CASSLASGSDTQYF. As DNA, the CDR3 is TGTGCCAGCAGCTTAGCCTCGGGTTCAGATACGCAGTATTTT.